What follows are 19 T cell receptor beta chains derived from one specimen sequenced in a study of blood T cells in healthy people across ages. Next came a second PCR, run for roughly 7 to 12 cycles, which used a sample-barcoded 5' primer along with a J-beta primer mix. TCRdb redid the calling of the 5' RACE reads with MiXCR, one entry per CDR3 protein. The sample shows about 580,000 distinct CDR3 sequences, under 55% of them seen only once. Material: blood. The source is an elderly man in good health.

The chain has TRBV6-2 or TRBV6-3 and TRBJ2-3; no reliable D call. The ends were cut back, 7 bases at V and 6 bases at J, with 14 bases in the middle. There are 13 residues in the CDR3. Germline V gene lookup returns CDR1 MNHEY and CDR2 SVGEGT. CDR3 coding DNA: TGTGCCAGCATGGAGCCATCGGCTGATACGCAGTATTTT. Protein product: CASMEPSADTQYF.

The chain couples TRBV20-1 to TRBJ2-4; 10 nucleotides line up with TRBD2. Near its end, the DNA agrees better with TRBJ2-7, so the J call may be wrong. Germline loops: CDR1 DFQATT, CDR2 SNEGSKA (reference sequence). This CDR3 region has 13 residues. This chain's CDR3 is CSASRLAGDEQYF. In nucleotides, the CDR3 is TGCAGTGCTAGTAGGCTAGCGGGGGACGAGCAGTACTTC.

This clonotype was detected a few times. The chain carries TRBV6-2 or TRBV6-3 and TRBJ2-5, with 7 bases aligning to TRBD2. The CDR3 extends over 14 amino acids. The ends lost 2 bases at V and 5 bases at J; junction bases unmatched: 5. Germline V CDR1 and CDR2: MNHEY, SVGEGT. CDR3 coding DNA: TGTGCCAGCAGTTACGGTCTAGCGGTGGAGACCCAGTACTTC. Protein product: CASSYGLAVETQYF.

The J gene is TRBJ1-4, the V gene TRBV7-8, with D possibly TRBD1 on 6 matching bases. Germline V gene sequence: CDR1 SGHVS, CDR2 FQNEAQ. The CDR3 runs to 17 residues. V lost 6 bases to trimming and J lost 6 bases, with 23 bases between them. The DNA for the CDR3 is TGTGCCAGCAGTCGCGGAGCTTCAGGGGAGTTTTATGAAAAACTGTTTTTT. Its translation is CASSRGASGEFYEKLFF.

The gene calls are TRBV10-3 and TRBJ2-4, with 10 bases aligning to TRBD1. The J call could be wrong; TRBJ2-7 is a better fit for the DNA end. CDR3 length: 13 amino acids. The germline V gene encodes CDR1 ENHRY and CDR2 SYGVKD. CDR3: CAILRDRGYEQYV. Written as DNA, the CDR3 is TGTGCCATCTTGAGGGACAGGGGCTACGAGCAGTACGTC.

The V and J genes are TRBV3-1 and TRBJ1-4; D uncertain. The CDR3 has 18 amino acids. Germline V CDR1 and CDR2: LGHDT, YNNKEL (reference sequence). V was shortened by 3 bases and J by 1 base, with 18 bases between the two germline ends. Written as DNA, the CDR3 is TGTGCCAGCAGCCATCCTCTTCGGACGGGCCAAACTAATGAAAAACTGTTTTTT. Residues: CASSHPLRTGQTNEKLFF.

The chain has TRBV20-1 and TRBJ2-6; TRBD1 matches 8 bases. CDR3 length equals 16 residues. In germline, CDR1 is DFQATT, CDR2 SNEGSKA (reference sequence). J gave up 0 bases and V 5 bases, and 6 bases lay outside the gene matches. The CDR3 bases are TGCAGTGCTCCGACAGGGGCCCCCTCTGGGGCCAACGTCCTGACTTTC. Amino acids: CSAPTGAPSGANVLTF.

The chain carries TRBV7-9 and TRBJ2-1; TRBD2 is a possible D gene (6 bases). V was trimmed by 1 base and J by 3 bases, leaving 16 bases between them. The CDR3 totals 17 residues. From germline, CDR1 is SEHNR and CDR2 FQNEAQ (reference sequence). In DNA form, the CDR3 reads TGTGCCAGCAGCTTAGGAGTTGCGTCGGGGGACTACAATGAGCAGTTCTTC. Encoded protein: CASSLGVASGDYNEQFF.

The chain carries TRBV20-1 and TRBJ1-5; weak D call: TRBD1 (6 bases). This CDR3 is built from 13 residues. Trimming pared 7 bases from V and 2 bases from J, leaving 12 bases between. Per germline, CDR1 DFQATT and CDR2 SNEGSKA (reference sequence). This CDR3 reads CSVARGGNQPQHF. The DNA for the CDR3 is TGCAGTGTTGCCAGGGGTGGCAATCAGCCCCAGCATTTT.

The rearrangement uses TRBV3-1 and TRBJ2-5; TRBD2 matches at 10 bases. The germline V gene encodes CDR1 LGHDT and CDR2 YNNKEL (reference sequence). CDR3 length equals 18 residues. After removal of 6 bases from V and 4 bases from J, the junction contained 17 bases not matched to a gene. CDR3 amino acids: CASSQKGGTSAGGETQYF. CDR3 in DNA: TGTGCCAGCAGTCAAAAAGGGGGGACTAGCGCCGGCGGAGAGACCCAGTACTTC.

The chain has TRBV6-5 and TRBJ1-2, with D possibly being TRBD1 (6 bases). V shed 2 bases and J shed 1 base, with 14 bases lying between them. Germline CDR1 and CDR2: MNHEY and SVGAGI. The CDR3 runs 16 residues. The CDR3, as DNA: TGTGCCAGCAGTTACGGTCACTGGGGGCGTAACTATGGCTACACCTTC. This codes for CASSYGHWGRNYGYTF.

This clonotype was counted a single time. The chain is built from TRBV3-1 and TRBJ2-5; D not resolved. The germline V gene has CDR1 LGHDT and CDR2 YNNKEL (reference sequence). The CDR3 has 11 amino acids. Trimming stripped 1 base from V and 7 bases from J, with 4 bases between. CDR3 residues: CASSQGATQYF. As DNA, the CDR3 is TGTGCCAGCAGCCAAGGCGCGACCCAGTACTTC.

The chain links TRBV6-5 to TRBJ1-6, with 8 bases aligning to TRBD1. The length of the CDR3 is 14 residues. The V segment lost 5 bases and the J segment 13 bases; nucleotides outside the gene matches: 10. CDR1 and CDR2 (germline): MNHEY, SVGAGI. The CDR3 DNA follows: TGTGCCAGCAGTCTTGACAGGGGAGTGGGCCCCCTCCACTTT. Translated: CASSLDRGVGPLHF.

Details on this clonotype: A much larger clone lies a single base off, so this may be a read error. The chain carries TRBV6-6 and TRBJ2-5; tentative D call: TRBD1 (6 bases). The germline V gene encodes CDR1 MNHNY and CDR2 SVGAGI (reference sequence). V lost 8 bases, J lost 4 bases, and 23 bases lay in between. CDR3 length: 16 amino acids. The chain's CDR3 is CASGRVLTGSSETQYF. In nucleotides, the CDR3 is TGTGCCAGCGGTCGGGTGCTGACAGGAAGCTCAGAGACCCAGTACTTC.

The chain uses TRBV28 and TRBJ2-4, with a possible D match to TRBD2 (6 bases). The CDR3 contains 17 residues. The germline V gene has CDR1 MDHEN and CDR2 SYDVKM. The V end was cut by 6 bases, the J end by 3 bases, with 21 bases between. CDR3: CASSGRVGGVGKNIQYF. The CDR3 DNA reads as TGTGCCAGCAGCGGGAGAGTCGGTGGGGTGGGCAAAAACATTCAGTACTTC.

The CDR3: CASSQDTAGTGGAQPQHF. The CDR3 nucleotides are TGTGCCAGCAGCCAAGATACCGCCGGGACAGGGGGCGCACAGCCCCAGCATTTT. This sequence joins TRBV14 and TRBJ1-5; 12 bases line up with TRBD1. Trimming at V came to 0 bases and at J to 7 bases, leaving 10 bases not matched to a gene. The CDR3 is 18 residues long. CDR1 and CDR2 (germline): SGHDN, FVKESK.

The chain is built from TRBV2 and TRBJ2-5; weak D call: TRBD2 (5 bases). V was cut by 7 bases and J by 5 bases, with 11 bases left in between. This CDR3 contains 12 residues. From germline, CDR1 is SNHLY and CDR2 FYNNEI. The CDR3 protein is CASTPSRETQYF. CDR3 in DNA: TGTGCCAGCACTCCTAGCCGGGAGACCCAGTACTTC.

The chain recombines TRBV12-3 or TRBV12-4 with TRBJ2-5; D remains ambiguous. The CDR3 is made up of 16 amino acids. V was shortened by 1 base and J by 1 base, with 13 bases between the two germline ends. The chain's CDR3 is CASSLDLSMIQETQYF. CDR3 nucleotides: TGTGCCAGCAGTTTAGATCTCAGCATGATCCAAGAGACCCAGTACTTC.

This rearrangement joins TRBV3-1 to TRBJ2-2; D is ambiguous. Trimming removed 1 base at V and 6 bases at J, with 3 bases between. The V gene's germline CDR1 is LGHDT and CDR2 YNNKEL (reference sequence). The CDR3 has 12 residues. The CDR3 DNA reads TGTGCCAGCAGCCAAGTTGCCGGGGAGCTGTTTTTT. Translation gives CASSQVAGELFF.